Listed here are 15 T cell receptor beta chains from one sample, sequenced in a study of T cell repertoires in aging, cancer and after chemotherapy. TRB rearrangements spanning V, D and J were amplified using mixed TRB-A/B primers. TCRdb redid the calling of the multiplex PCR reads with MiXCR, one entry per CDR3 protein. The sample yields over 10,000 distinct CDR3 sequences, 25% seen once. TCR beta rearrangements were amplified from peripheral blood genomic DNA. The source material was blood. These receptors all come from a human donor in good health.

This clonotype was counted at least ten times. The chain employs TRBV20-1 and TRBJ2-5, with D perhaps assigned TRBD1 or TRBD2 (6 bases each). Trimming took off 5 bases at V and 5 bases at J, with 15 bases between the two ends. Germline V CDR1 and CDR2: DFQATT, SNEGSKA (reference sequence). This CDR3 region has 13 residues. The CDR3 loop is CSAPGAGRETQYF. In nucleotides, the CDR3 is TGCAGTGCTCCAGGGGCAGGGAGGGAGACCCAGTACTTC.

The chain has TRBV25-1 and TRBJ1-2; D gene uncertain. The CDR3 is 13 amino acids. Germline CDR1 MGHDK, CDR2 SYGVNS. V lost 3 bases to trimming and J lost 1 base, with 6 bases between them. CDR3 coding DNA: TGTGCCAGCAGTGACCGGATTAACTATGGCTACACCTTC. Residues: CASSDRINYGYTF.

V is TRBV7-2 and J is TRBJ2-2; 12 bases are a match to TRBD2. The germline V gene has CDR1 SGHTA and CDR2 FQGNSA. The CDR3 has 15 residues. With 5 bases clipped from V and 4 bases from J, the junction kept 2 bases outside the gene matches. The CDR3 loop is CASSPTSGGTGELFF. CDR3 DNA: TGTGCCAGCAGCCCGACTAGCGGGGGCACCGGGGAGCTGTTTTTT.

A few counts support this clonotype. J is TRBJ2-1 and V is TRBV27, with D perhaps TRBD2 (6 bases). Looked up from germline, CDR1 is MNHEY and CDR2 is SMNVEV (reference sequence). The CDR3 totals 15 residues. Deletions cut 0 bases from V and 1 base from J, with 7 bases between. The CDR3 DNA sequence: TGTGCCAGCAGTTTATCGGGGGGTTCCTACAATGAGCAGTTCTTC. Translating it yields CASSLSGGSYNEQFF.

This clonotype was seen a few times. The V and J genes are TRBV7-6 and TRBJ1-3, with D possibly TRBD1 on 5 matching bases. With 1 base removed from V and 0 bases from J, the gap between germline ends came to 10 bases. Germline loops: CDR1 SGHVS, CDR2 FNYEAQ. The CDR3 has 16 residues. CDR3 DNA sequence: TGTGCCAGCAGCTTAGGAGCAGGGAGCTCTGGAAACACCATATATTTT. Amino acids: CASSLGAGSSGNTIYF.

The chain is built from TRBV5-1 and TRBJ2-2; 7 nucleotides align to TRBD1. The V gene end was trimmed by 4 bases and the J gene end by 6 bases; junction bases not matched to a gene: 12. Per germline, CDR1 SGHRS and CDR2 YFSETQ. There are 16 residues in the CDR3. In DNA, the CDR3 is TGCGCCAGCAGCCCGCTGACAGGGAGTCTCGCCGGGGAGCTGTTTTTT. Protein: CASSPLTGSLAGELFF.

The J gene is TRBJ2-4, the V gene TRBV15; no reliable D call. The V end lost 3 bases, the J end lost 0 bases, and 15 bases lay between the germline ends. The CDR3 consists of 17 residues. CDR1 and CDR2 (germline): LNHNV, YYDKDF (reference sequence). The CDR3 region is CATSSFVQLLAKNIQYF. The CDR3 DNA sequence: TGTGCCACCAGCAGCTTTGTACAGCTGTTAGCCAAAAACATTCAGTACTTC.

This sequence joins TRBV19 and TRBJ2-7, with D possibly TRBD2 on 6 matching bases. CDR1 and CDR2 from the germline V gene are LNHDA and SQIVND (reference sequence). The CDR3 is 16 residues long. V was pared by 3 bases and J by 1 base, with 16 bases between. The CDR3 here is CASSMVRGPLSYEQYF. The DNA for the CDR3 is TGTGCCAGTAGTATGGTGCGGGGACCACTTTCCTACGAGCAGTACTTC.

This clonotype was seen a handful of times. The genes are TRBV6-5 and TRBJ2-3, with TRBD2 matching 13 bases. The V gene end was trimmed by 2 bases and the J gene end by 4 bases; junction bases not matched to a gene: 0. The CDR3 loop spans 15 amino acids. CDR1 and CDR2 from the germline V gene are MNHEY and SVGAGI. The CDR3 region is CASSYTSGGADTQYF. The CDR3 bases are TGTGCCAGCAGTTACACTAGCGGGGGGGCAGATACGCAGTATTTT.

This clonotype was recorded many times. The rearrangement joins TRBV19 to TRBJ1-2; D is unclear. This CDR3 has 15 residues. Trimming took 1 base from V and 3 from J, leaving 12 bases between them. The germline V gene encodes CDR1 LNHDA and CDR2 SQIVND (reference sequence). This CDR3 is CASSIGPRHHYGYTF. CDR3 in DNA: TGTGCCAGTAGTATAGGACCAAGACACCACTATGGCTACACCTTC.

Only a few counts were recorded for this clonotype. The rearrangement joins TRBV4-2 to TRBJ1-2; D is ambiguous. The CDR3 runs to 13 residues. The V gene lost 1 base and the J gene lost 8 bases, with 11 bases spanning the gap. Looked up from germline, CDR1 is LGHNA and CDR2 is YNFKEQ. The CDR3 sequence: CASSQGFAWGYTF. CDR3 bases: TGTGCCAGCAGCCAAGGGTTCGCGTGGGGCTACACCTTC.

This chain connects TRBV6-2 or TRBV6-3 to TRBJ2-2; 9 bases match TRBD2. The ends lost 7 bases at V and 2 bases at J; junction bases unmatched: 5. The germline V gene encodes CDR1 MNHEY and CDR2 SVGEGT. There are 15 residues in the CDR3. The CDR3 here is CASIGLARNTGELFF. As DNA, the CDR3 is TGTGCCAGCATCGGACTAGCGAGAAACACCGGGGAGCTGTTTTTT.

The CDR3 bases are TGTGCCAGCAGCTCGGGACAGGGGGGCTATGGCTACACCTTC. As protein: CASSSGQGGYGYTF. The chain has TRBV7-9 and TRBJ1-2; 11 bases fit TRBD1. With 4 bases clipped from V and 4 bases from J, the junction kept 2 bases outside the gene matches. The germline V gene encodes CDR1 SEHNR and CDR2 FQNEAQ (reference sequence). The CDR3 length is 14 residues.

This clonotype was seen repeatedly, ten times or more. The chain is built from TRBV15 and TRBJ2-6; no firm D call. This CDR3 comprises 16 residues. Trimming removed 0 bases at V and 2 bases at J, with 8 bases between. Germline V CDR1 and CDR2: LNHNV, YYDKDF (reference sequence). CDR3 loop: CATSRDRSPGANVLTF. The CDR3 region has the DNA TGTGCCACCAGCAGAGATAGGAGTCCTGGGGCCAACGTCCTGACTTTC.

The chain recombines TRBV19 with TRBJ2-1; maybe TRBD2 (6 bases). Per the germline V gene, CDR1 is LNHDA and CDR2 is SQIVND (reference sequence). The CDR3 totals 15 residues. The V gene lost 3 bases and the J gene lost 2 bases, with 11 bases spanning the gap. CDR3 loop: CASSISGGTYNEQFF. CDR3 DNA: TGTGCCAGTAGTATCAGTGGGGGGACCTACAATGAGCAGTTCTTC. Full variable domain (outside the CDR3, taken from reference TRBV19 and TRBJ2-1): DGGITQSPKYLFRKEGQNVTLSCEQNLNHDAMYWYRQDPGQGLRLIYYSQIVNDFQKGDIAEGYSVSREKKESFPLTVTSAQKNPTAFYLCASSISGGTYNEQFFGPGTRLTVL.